The 29 T cell receptor beta chains in this list originate from one sample, sequenced in a study of CD8 T cells in ankylosing spondylitis. A single record per CDR3 protein comes from TCRdb applying MiXCR to the 5' RACE reads. The sample includes around 13,000 distinct CDR3 sequences, around 2.8% seen only once; the top ten take 7.5% to 9%. Sequenced: blood, either unsorted or a sorted T cell fraction (not recorded which). These receptors all stem from a male donor with ankylosing spondylitis or in good health (not recorded which).

Sample share makes this clonotype medium-sized. The chain carries TRBV9 and TRBJ2-6; D possibly matches TRBD1 or TRBD2 (5 bases each). V shed 0 bases and J shed 9 bases, with 16 bases lying between them. The length of the CDR3 is 16 residues. The germline gives CDR1 SGDLS, CDR2 YYNGEE. DNA for the CDR3: TGTGCCAGCAGCGTAGGTGGGACGGGTAGCTTCAACGTCCTGACTTTC. It codes for CASSVGGTGSFNVLTF.

This clonotype was seen at least ten times. J is TRBJ2-5 and V is TRBV9, with TRBD1 matching 7 bases. This CDR3 spans 14 amino acids. Germline lookup yields CDR1 SGDLS and CDR2 YYNGEE. V shed 3 bases, J shed 1 base, and the junction held 3 bases outside the gene matches. CDR3 sequence reads: CASSGGQVQETQYF. Here the CDR3 DNA reads TGTGCCAGCAGCGGTGGACAGGTCCAAGAGACCCAGTACTTC.

This clonotype was found many times. This chain joins TRBV9 and TRBJ2-5; 12 bases map to TRBD2. The V and J ends lost 3 bases and 6 bases, in that order; junction bases with no gene match: 6. Germline V gives CDR1 SGDLS, CDR2 YYNGEE. The CDR3 has 15 residues. CDR3 in DNA: TGTGCCAGCAGCGCCCGGACTAGCGGGAAACAGACCCAGTACTTC. Translation: CASSARTSGKQTQYF.

This clonotype appeared many times. The J gene is TRBJ2-1, the V gene TRBV9, with 11 positions matching TRBD2. Germline trimming cut 5 bases from V and 3 bases from J; bases unmatched to any gene: 10. The CDR3 is 17 residues long. Germline V lookup: CDR1 SGDLS, CDR2 YYNGEE. CDR3 protein: CASSPPGGTSGYNEQFF. The CDR3 DNA follows: TGTGCCAGCAGTCCCCCTGGGGGGACTAGCGGCTACAATGAGCAGTTCTTC.

This clonotype appeared many times. V and J are TRBV9 and TRBJ2-3; 7 bases fit TRBD2. The CDR3 extends over 16 amino acids. Germline-derived CDR1 and CDR2 are SGDLS and YYNGEE. V lost 2 bases to trimming and J lost 5 bases; unmatched junction nucleotides: 11. CDR3 DNA: TGTGCCAGCAGCGTGCCACTAGCGCCAGGTCGAGATACGCAGTATTTT. It specifies CASSVPLAPGRDTQYF.

Relative to its sample, this clonotype is medium-sized. The V gene is TRBV9, the J gene TRBJ2-3, with TRBD2 matching over 9 bases. Trimming removed 3 bases from V and 2 bases from J; junction bases left unmatched: 7. The CDR3 length is 16 residues. Germline CDR1 is SGDLS and CDR2 is YYNGEE. CDR3 in amino acids: CASSGRLADYTDTQYF. Here the CDR3 DNA reads TGTGCCAGCAGCGGACGACTAGCGGATTACACAGATACGCAGTATTTT. The complete variable domain, with remaining parts taken from reference TRBV9 and TRBJ2-3, reads DSGVTQTPKHLITATGQRVTLRCSPRSGDLSVYWYQQSLDQGLQFLIQYYNGEERAKGNILERFSAQQFPDLHSELNLSSLELGDSALYFCASSGRLADYTDTQYFGPGTRLTVL.

In its sample, this clonotype was seen many times. The rearrangement uses TRBV9 and TRBJ2-6; TRBD1 or TRBD2 may be the D gene (5 bases each). This CDR3 is built from 17 residues. The V end was cut by 2 bases, the J end by 4 bases, with 16 bases between. Germline V gene sequence: CDR1 SGDLS, CDR2 YYNGEE. CDR3 in DNA: TGTGCCAGCAGCGTCCGGGACGGAGCAGAGGGGGCCAACGTCCTGACTTTC. Its protein is CASSVRDGAEGANVLTF.

This clonotype was detected ten times or more. The J gene is TRBJ2-3, the V gene TRBV9; a possible D gene is TRBD2 (5 bases). CDR3 length equals 17 residues. V was cut by 3 bases and J by 5 bases, with 22 bases left in between. Germline loops: CDR1 SGDLS, CDR2 YYNGEE. The CDR3 DNA sequence: TGTGCCAGCAGCGGTAGTACTCAGCGGATCCCGAAAGATACGCAGTATTTT. This encodes CASSGSTQRIPKDTQYF.

This clonotype was detected many times. The chain combines TRBV9 with TRBJ2-1; D gene uncertain. The V end lost 0 bases, the J end lost 3 bases, and 7 bases lay between the germline ends. The CDR3 length is 14 residues. Germline CDR1 SGDLS, CDR2 YYNGEE. The CDR3 DNA reads as TGTGCCAGCAGCGTAGGGGGTAACTACAATGAGCAGTTCTTC. Translating it yields CASSVGGNYNEQFF.

This clonotype was observed at least ten times. This chain connects TRBV9 to TRBJ2-5; TRBD2 is a possible D gene (5 bases). V dropped 2 bases and J dropped 2 bases, with 13 bases sitting between them. The CDR3 spans 15 residues. Germline CDR1 and CDR2: SGDLS and YYNGEE. The CDR3 loop reads CASSVSEGSQETQYF. CDR3 DNA sequence: TGTGCCAGCAGCGTTTCTGAGGGTTCTCAAGAGACCCAGTACTTC.

This clonotype was counted at least ten times. The V and J genes are TRBV9 and TRBJ2-2; 10 bases map to TRBD1. Germline V gene sequence: CDR1 SGDLS, CDR2 YYNGEE. V shed 3 bases and J 2 bases; nucleotides not matched to a gene: 4. This CDR3 is built from 16 residues. Here the CDR3 DNA reads TGTGCCAGCAGCGGACAGGGGGCCCCCAACACCGGGGAGCTGTTTTTT. Encoded protein: CASSGQGAPNTGELFF.

This clonotype was found many times. The chain has TRBV9 and TRBJ2-2, with D tentatively TRBD2 (6 bases). Germline CDR1 is SGDLS and CDR2 is YYNGEE. The CDR3 has 14 amino acids. V was shortened by 0 bases and J by 5 bases, with 8 bases between the two germline ends. CDR3 sequence reads: CASSVGRVTGELFF. CDR3 nucleotide sequence: TGTGCCAGCAGCGTAGGGAGGGTTACCGGGGAGCTGTTTTTT.

This clonotype was seen ten or more times. The chain links TRBV9 to TRBJ1-1; TRBD1 might be the D (6 bases). In germline, CDR1 is SGDLS, CDR2 YYNGEE. This CDR3 spans 14 amino acids. V was shortened by 2 bases and J by 6 bases, with 14 bases between the two germline ends. The CDR3 DNA follows: TGTGCCAGCAGCGTGGGGGGCTATACCTCTGAAGCTTTCTTT. Translating gives CASSVGGYTSEAFF.

At least ten counts were recorded for this clonotype. V and J are TRBV9 and TRBJ1-3, with no clear D. The germline V and J ends were trimmed by 0 bases and 2 bases, with 12 bases remaining between them. Looked up from germline, CDR1 is SGDLS and CDR2 is YYNGEE. This CDR3 has 16 residues. CDR3 sequence (DNA): TGTGCCAGCAGCGTAGGGGAGGGAGAAGCTGGAAACACCATATATTTT. Amino acids: CASSVGEGEAGNTIYF.

This clonotype occurred many times. V usage is TRBV9 and J usage is TRBJ1-3; TRBD1 aligns across 7 bases. The junction had 6 bases not matched to a gene; V was cut back by 0 bases and J by 3 bases. The CDR3 sequence is 16 residues long. The germline V gene encodes CDR1 SGDLS and CDR2 YYNGEE. CDR3 region: CASSVARGTDGNTIYF. The CDR3 DNA is TGTGCCAGCAGCGTAGCTCGGGGGACAGATGGAAACACCATATATTTT.

This clonotype was seen many times. The chain links TRBV12-1 to TRBJ1-2; the DNA was not compared with TRBD1, the D call given in the table. TRBV12-1 is termed a pseudogene. The CDR3 has 17 amino acids. CDR3 amino acids: CASSFEGRGRKNYGYTF. Written as DNA, the CDR3 is TGTGCCAGCAGCTTTGAAGGGAGAGGAAGGAAGAACTATGGCTACACCTTC.

This clonotype came up many times. The chain employs TRBV9 and TRBJ1-3; the match to TRBD1 covers 7 bases. After removal of 2 bases from V and 0 bases from J, the junction contained 11 bases not matched to a gene. The CDR3 is 18 residues long. Germline V CDR1 and CDR2: SGDLS, YYNGEE. The CDR3 sequence: CASSVQGGTKSSGNTIYF. In nucleotides, the CDR3 is TGTGCCAGCAGCGTTCAGGGGGGGACAAAGAGCTCTGGAAACACCATATATTTT.

This clonotype was seen repeatedly, ten times or more. The chain recombines TRBV7-9 with TRBJ2-5; 11 bases are shared with TRBD2. CDR1 is SEHNR and CDR2 is FQNEAQ in the germline V gene (reference sequence). J lost 0 bases, V lost 2 bases, and 5 bases had no gene match. This CDR3 has 17 residues. DNA of the CDR3: TGTGCCAGCAGCTTAAGTAGCGGGGGGGGGTACCAAGAGACCCAGTACTTC. It yields the protein CASSLSSGGGYQETQYF.

This clonotype showed up many times. V usage is TRBV9 and J usage is TRBJ2-7; D tentatively reads TRBD1 or TRBD2 (5 bases each). Germline V lookup: CDR1 SGDLS, CDR2 YYNGEE. This CDR3 is 13 amino acids long. V lost 0 bases and J lost 7, with 11 bases in between. CDR3 sequence (DNA): TGTGCCAGCAGCGTAGTGGGGCGCGGGGAGCAGTACTTC. Translated, it gives CASSVVGRGEQYF.

This clonotype was picked up many times. This chain joins TRBV9 and TRBJ2-2, with no clear D. V was pared by 0 bases and J by 4 bases, with 7 bases between. Germline V gene data show CDR1 as SGDLS and CDR2 as YYNGEE. The CDR3 is made up of 14 amino acids. The CDR3 is CASSVGSSTGELFF. Here the CDR3 DNA reads TGTGCCAGCAGCGTAGGATCTAGCACCGGGGAGCTGTTTTTT.

This clonotype has at least ten counts. The genes are TRBV9 and TRBJ2-3; D is ambiguous. The CDR3 spans 15 residues. V lost 2 bases and J 0 bases, leaving 10 bases between the germline ends. Germline CDR1 is SGDLS and CDR2 is YYNGEE. This CDR3 is CASSVVGSSTDTQYF. Here the CDR3 DNA reads TGTGCCAGCAGCGTCGTGGGTTCTAGCACAGATACGCAGTATTTT.

This clonotype was observed at least ten times. This chain uses TRBV9 with TRBJ2-1; D is unclear. The CDR3 consists of 13 residues. Trimming removed 2 bases from V and 9 bases from J, with 12 bases in between. Germline CDR1 SGDLS, CDR2 YYNGEE. CDR3 sequence (DNA): TGTGCCAGCAGCGTGGCGACGGTGGGTGAGCAGTTCTTC. This gives the protein CASSVATVGEQFF.

This clonotype appeared many times. The chain is built from TRBV9 and TRBJ2-3, with a tentative D call TRBD1 (5 bases). In germline, CDR1 is SGDLS, CDR2 YYNGEE. V lost 2 bases to trimming and J lost 0 bases, with 10 bases between them. CDR3 size: 15 residues. CDR3 DNA sequence: TGTGCCAGCAGCGTGGACATTTCCAGCACAGATACGCAGTATTTT. Its protein product is CASSVDISSTDTQYF.

This clonotype has a count of ten or more. The gene calls are TRBV9 and TRBJ2-2; D uncertain. V was cut by 3 bases and J by 4 bases, with 16 bases left in between. Germline CDR1 reads SGDLS; CDR2 reads YYNGEE. The CDR3 is made up of 16 amino acids. The CDR3 nucleotides read TGTGCCAGCAGCGACCTCAAGATAAGTGGCACCGGGGAGCTGTTTTTT. It is translated as CASSDLKISGTGELFF.

In its sample, this clonotype was seen many times. The CDR3 sequence: CASSSRDRGNTEAFF. CDR3 coding DNA: TGTGCCAGCAGCTCTCGGGACAGGGGCAACACTGAAGCTTTCTTT. The chain carries TRBV9 and TRBJ1-1, with TRBD1 matching over 10 bases. With 4 bases clipped from V and 2 bases from J, the junction kept 5 bases outside the gene matches. From germline, CDR1 is SGDLS and CDR2 YYNGEE. The CDR3 runs to 15 residues.

In this sample, this clonotype is medium-sized. The chain uses TRBV9 and TRBJ2-5; maybe TRBD1 (5 bases). Germline V gene sequence: CDR1 SGDLS, CDR2 YYNGEE. The CDR3 sequence is 14 residues long. The V end lost 4 bases, the J end lost 5 bases, and 15 bases lay between the germline ends. In DNA form, the CDR3 reads TGTGCCAGCAGCCGTAGGTGGCAGGGTGAGACCCAGTACTTC. Translation: CASSRRWQGETQYF.

This clonotype was counted at least ten times. The rearrangement joins TRBV9 to TRBJ1-1; weak D call: TRBD1 (6 bases). V was pared by 0 bases and J by 2 bases, with 14 bases between. Germline lookup yields CDR1 SGDLS and CDR2 YYNGEE. The CDR3 covers 16 residues. The CDR3 protein is CASSVGLGQTNTEAFF. Written as DNA, the CDR3 is TGTGCCAGCAGCGTAGGGCTCGGACAGACCAACACTGAAGCTTTCTTT.

This clonotype occurred many times. V and J are TRBV9 and TRBJ2-3, with 12 bases identical to TRBD2. The V segment lost 1 base and the J segment 2 bases; nucleotides outside the gene matches: 5. The CDR3 runs 17 residues. The germline gives CDR1 SGDLS, CDR2 YYNGEE. The CDR3: CASSVLTSGGLTDTQYF. The CDR3 DNA is TGTGCCAGCAGCGTATTGACTAGCGGGGGCCTCACAGATACGCAGTATTTT.

In this sample, this clonotype turned up many times. The gene calls are TRBV7-8 and TRBJ1-2; a possible D gene is TRBD1 (6 bases). From germline, CDR1 is SGHVS and CDR2 FQNEAQ. This CDR3 region has 15 residues. Trimming shortened V by 2 bases and J by 2 bases, and 12 bases separated the two germline ends. CDR3 in amino acids: CASSLTGTTNYGYTF. CDR3 nucleotide sequence: TGTGCCAGCAGCTTAACCGGGACAACCAACTATGGCTACACCTTC.